Presented here are 20 T cell receptor beta chains from one specimen sequenced in a study of human T cells and chemical hapten exposure. This sample's time point: patch test 1, 2 weeks after DPC sensitization. Treatment described: therapeutic diphenylcyclopropenone sensitization with weekly scalp DPC. Each CDR3 protein gets one entry after TCRdb re-called the RACE reads with MiXCR. The sample has just under 350,000 distinct CDR3 sequences, under 9% seen once. The material sequenced was whole blood, taken in connection with sensitization to the hapten diphenylcyclopropenone (DPC). These TCRs come from a woman between 18 and 30 years old with alopecia areata. Some clones in this sample may be carry-over from other donors' samples.

This chain joins TRBV20-1 and TRBJ1-4; no clear D. CDR3 length: 15 residues. V lost 5 bases, J lost 0 bases, and 13 bases lay in between. Germline CDR1 DFQATT, CDR2 SNEGSKA (reference sequence). In DNA form, the CDR3 reads TGCAGTGCTGCCACAGTTAGGGCAACTAATGAAAAACTGTTTTTT. It codes for CSAATVRATNEKLFF.

The chain recombines TRBV7-2 with TRBJ1-5, with 7 bases lining up with TRBD1. Looked up from germline, CDR1 is SGHTA and CDR2 is FQGNSA. Trimming removed 1 base from V and 4 bases from J; junction bases left unmatched: 10. The CDR3 runs to 17 residues. The CDR3 sequence is CASSLDHGAGGNQPQHF. The DNA of the CDR3 is TGTGCCAGCAGCTTAGATCACGGGGCAGGGGGAAATCAGCCCCAGCATTTT.

The chain is built from TRBV4-3 and TRBJ1-2; 7 bases line up with TRBD1. The CDR3 spans 16 residues. Germline loops: CDR1 LGHNA, CDR2 YSLEER. The ends lost 0 bases at V and 4 bases at J; junction bases unmatched: 8. As DNA, the CDR3 is TGCGCCAGCAGCCAAGATCAGGAGGGGGCGGCCTATGGCTACACCTTC. It is translated as CASSQDQEGAAYGYTF.

This clonotype was counted only a few times. The chain recombines TRBV2 with TRBJ1-1, with D unclear. Trimming took 4 bases from V and 2 from J, leaving 11 bases between them. CDR3 length: 14 amino acids. Looked up from germline, CDR1 is SNHLY and CDR2 is FYNNEI. The CDR3 spells CASSGQPLNTEAFF. CDR3 DNA sequence: TGTGCCAGCAGTGGCCAACCCCTTAACACTGAAGCTTTCTTT.

This chain connects TRBV12-3 or TRBV12-4 to TRBJ1-5, with a possible D match to TRBD1 (5 bases). V lost 3 bases and J 7 bases, leaving 13 bases between the germline ends. CDR3 size: 14 residues. CDR3 nucleotides: TGTGCCAGCAGTTTGCGGAGGGGTGGGCAGCCCCAGCATTTT. It codes for CASSLRRGGQPQHF.

The rearrangement joins TRBV18 to TRBJ1-1; D is possibly TRBD1 (6 bases). This CDR3 region has 13 residues. Germline V gene sequence: CDR1 KGHSH, CDR2 LQKENI. V was clipped by 4 bases and J by 6 bases, with 12 bases between them. The CDR3 sequence is CASSLGTPPEAFF. DNA for the CDR3: TGTGCCAGCTCACTAGGGACACCCCCTGAAGCTTTCTTT. Drawing the rest from reference TRBV18 and TRBJ1-1, the complete variable domain is NAGVMQNPRHLVRRRGQEARLRCSPMKGHSHVYWYRQLPEEGLKFMVYLQKENIIDESGMPKERFSAEFPKEGPSILRIQQVVRGDSAAYFCASSLGTPPEAFFGQGTRLTVV.

The chain joins TRBV27 to TRBJ2-7, with TRBD1 matching 10 bases. V shed 3 bases and J 4 bases; nucleotides not matched to a gene: 6. Germline V CDR1 and CDR2: MNHEY, SMNVEV (reference sequence). The CDR3 length is 15 residues. CDR3 nucleotide sequence: TGTGCCAGCAGTTTGAAACGGGACAGGGGTTACGAGCAGTACTTC. Translation gives CASSLKRDRGYEQYF.

This clonotype was detected ten times or more. This rearrangement joins TRBV4-3 to TRBJ2-1, with 12 bases matching TRBD2. The junction had 11 bases not matched to a gene; V was cut back by 4 bases and J by 7 bases. Germline CDR1 is LGHNA and CDR2 is YSLEER. The CDR3 sequence is 17 residues long. CDR3 sequence: CASSRTRASGGVNEQFF. CDR3 sequence (DNA): TGCGCCAGCAGCCGGACCCGGGCTAGCGGGGGGGTAAATGAGCAGTTCTTC.

This clonotype was found many times. The chain links TRBV27 to TRBJ2-3, with 11 positions matching TRBD2. The CDR3 covers 16 residues. Per the germline V gene, CDR1 is MNHEY and CDR2 is SMNVEV (reference sequence). V was clipped by 3 bases and J by 4 bases; unmatched bases: 6. The CDR3 is CASSFYSGGASDTQYF. In DNA, the CDR3 is TGTGCCAGCAGTTTCTATAGCGGGGGGGCCTCAGATACGCAGTATTTT.

V gene TRBV20-1 combines with J gene TRBJ2-1; 14 bases map to TRBD2. Germline loops: CDR1 DFQATT, CDR2 SNEGSKA (reference sequence). The junction had 4 bases not matched to a gene; V was cut back by 1 base and J by 8 bases. The CDR3 runs to 15 residues. The CDR3 region is CSARGTSGGRHEQFF. The CDR3, as DNA: TGCAGTGCTAGAGGGACTAGCGGGGGGCGCCATGAGCAGTTCTTC.

The table lists this clonotype with many counts. This rearrangement joins TRBV5-1 to TRBJ2-3, with D perhaps TRBD1 (6 bases). Germline V gene sequence: CDR1 SGHRS, CDR2 YFSETQ. V gave up 1 base and J gave up 3 bases, with 12 bases separating them. The CDR3 totals 15 residues. The CDR3 loop reads CASSLTGIETDTQYF. The CDR3 DNA reads as TGCGCCAGCAGCTTGACAGGGATCGAAACAGATACGCAGTATTTT.

In this sample, this clonotype turned up a few times. The chain uses TRBV6-4 and TRBJ2-3; perhaps TRBD2 as D (6 bases). The CDR3 covers 16 residues. The germline CDR1 and CDR2 sequences are MRHNA and SNTAGT. V dropped 1 base and J dropped 0 bases, with 11 bases sitting between them. CDR3 in DNA: TGTGCCAGCAGTGACTATGGCGGGGCTAGCACAGATACGCAGTATTTT. This sequence encodes CASSDYGGASTDTQYF.

In this sample, this clonotype turned up a few times. The rearrangement joins TRBV6-5 to TRBJ2-3; 8 bases line up with TRBD1. Trimming cost V 5 bases and J 4 bases; bases outside gene matches: 8. Germline V gene lookup returns CDR1 MNHEY and CDR2 SVGAGI. The CDR3 sequence is 15 residues long. Written as DNA, the CDR3 is TGTGCCAGCAGTCGTAACAGGGGGAGCGCAGATACGCAGTATTTT. It is translated as CASSRNRGSADTQYF.

The chain uses TRBV10-3 and TRBJ2-5; 11 bases map to TRBD2. Germline lookup yields CDR1 ENHRY and CDR2 SYGVKD. V lost 3 bases, J lost 1 base, and 1 base stayed unmatched. The CDR3 totals 15 residues. The CDR3 nucleotides read TGTGCCATCAGTGATAGCGGGGGGGTCCAAGAGACCCAGTACTTC. Amino acid sequence: CAISDSGGVQETQYF.

V and J are TRBV20-1 and TRBJ2-3, with 7 bases fitting TRBD1. The V gene end was trimmed by 8 bases and the J gene end by 3 bases; junction bases not matched to a gene: 8. Germline V gives CDR1 DFQATT, CDR2 SNEGSKA (reference sequence). The CDR3 has 13 residues. The CDR3 region is CSTPGQVTDTQYF. CDR3 nucleotide sequence: TGCAGTACCCCAGGACAGGTTACAGATACGCAGTATTTT.

The J gene is TRBJ2-5, the V gene TRBV7-2; tentatively, D is TRBD2 (5 bases). This CDR3 comprises 14 residues. Germline V lookup: CDR1 SGHTA, CDR2 FQGNSA. V gave up 3 bases and J gave up 3 bases, with 11 bases separating them. CDR3 coding DNA: TGTGCCAGCAGCTTCCAGATCGGGGAAGAGACCCAGTACTTC. Translating it yields CASSFQIGEETQYF.

The J gene is TRBJ2-5, the V gene TRBV12-3 or TRBV12-4; TRBD1 is a possible D gene (5 bases). The V end lost 1 base, the J end lost 2 bases, and 8 bases lay between the germline ends. The CDR3 consists of 14 residues. Here the CDR3 reads CASSLEQGQETQYF. The CDR3, as DNA: TGTGCCAGCAGTTTAGAGCAGGGACAAGAGACCCAGTACTTC.

This clonotype was seen more than once but under ten times. V gene TRBV3-1 combines with J gene TRBJ2-3, with D unclear. The CDR3 is made up of 13 amino acids. The V end lost 1 base, the J end lost 6 bases, and 8 bases lay between the germline ends. Germline V CDR1 and CDR2: LGHDT, YNNKEL (reference sequence). In nucleotides, the CDR3 is TGTGCCAGCAGCCAAGGCTATTCGGATACGCAGTATTTT. Amino acid sequence: CASSQGYSDTQYF.

Remarks on this clonotype: It may be a read error: a sequence one base away is much more abundant. This sequence joins TRBV5-5 and TRBJ2-7; 7 bases line up with TRBD2. The CDR3 runs 15 residues. The V and J ends lost 4 bases and 3 bases, in that order; junction bases with no gene match: 10. Germline CDR1 SGHKS, CDR2 YYEKEE (reference sequence). This chain's CDR3 is CASSMTWAGVYEQYF. CDR3 bases: TGTGCCAGCAGCATGACGTGGGCGGGGGTCTACGAGCAGTACTTC.

This clonotype has at least ten counts. The chain employs TRBV10-3 and TRBJ2-3, with D perhaps being TRBD1 or TRBD2 (6 bases each). Trimming pared 6 bases from V and 2 bases from J, leaving 12 bases between. The germline CDR1 and CDR2 sequences are ENHRY and SYGVKD. The CDR3 totals 14 residues. The chain's CDR3 is CAISGGYATDTQYF. In DNA form, the CDR3 reads TGTGCCATCAGCGGGGGCTATGCCACAGATACGCAGTATTTT.